One and the same sample provided the 21 T cell receptor beta chains below, sequenced in a study of breast tumors, draining lymph nodes, adjacent tissues. One entry per CDR3 protein results from TCRdb running MiXCR on the multiplex PCR reads. The sample records fewer than 90,000 distinct CDR3 sequences, about 27% being singletons. Breast cancer patients provided tissue from their axillary draining lymph nodes. The specimen was axillary lymph node tissue. These receptors came from a female donor with breast cancer. Some clones in this sample may be carry-over from other donors' samples.

This clonotype was recorded many times. The chain recombines TRBV7-8 with TRBJ1-5; tentatively, D is TRBD1 (6 bases). The V gene's germline CDR1 is SGHVS and CDR2 FQNEAQ. The CDR3 contains 15 residues. V lost 2 bases to trimming and J lost 6 bases, with 14 bases between them. CDR3 loop: CASSLSGQGSQPQHF. CDR3 coding DNA: TGTGCCAGCAGCTTATCAGGGCAGGGGAGTCAGCCCCAGCATTTT.

This clonotype occurred many times. The rearrangement uses TRBV11-3 and TRBJ2-7; the D gene is possibly TRBD2 (5 bases). The CDR3 totals 13 residues. In germline, CDR1 is SGHNT, CDR2 YENEEA. V was trimmed by 7 bases and J by 2 bases, leaving 12 bases between them. The CDR3 reads CASTRTGAYEQYF. The CDR3 coding sequence is TGTGCCAGCACTCGGACCGGGGCCTACGAGCAGTACTTC.

Comment on this clonotype: The conserved phenylalanine or tryptophan is not found at the CDR3 terminus, so this likely reflects a read error. This rearrangement joins TRBV7-3 to TRBJ2-3, with D possibly being TRBD1 or TRBD2 (7 bases each). The CDR3 loop spans 14 amino acids. Germline-derived CDR1 and CDR2 are SGHTA and FQGTGA. V was shortened by 10 bases and J by 4 bases, with 18 bases between the two germline ends. As DNA, the CDR3 is TGTGCCAACTCAGGGGGAGGGCCCGCAGATACGCAGTATCTT. Its translation: CANSGGGPADTQYL.

This clonotype was observed at least ten times. The DNA of the CDR3 is TGTGCCAGCGCTTTAGGGATTCGCGACGAGCAGTACTTC. This sequence encodes CASALGIRDEQYF. The rearrangement joins TRBV11-1 to TRBJ2-7; D gene ambiguous. This CDR3 comprises 13 residues. V was trimmed by 8 bases and J by 5 bases, leaving 16 bases between them. CDR1 and CDR2 from the germline V gene are SGHAT and FQDESV (reference sequence).

This clonotype was seen at least ten times. V is TRBV20-1 and J is TRBJ2-7; 9 bases are a match to TRBD2. Trimming cost V 6 bases and J 0 bases; bases outside gene matches: 9. From germline, CDR1 is DFQATT and CDR2 SNEGSKA (reference sequence). The CDR3 contains 15 residues. The DNA of the CDR3 is TGCAGTGCCGGGTCCCTAGCGGGAAACTCCTACGAGCAGTACTTC. This translates into CSAGSLAGNSYEQYF.

This clonotype was recorded at least ten times. This chain links TRBV7-9 with TRBJ2-7, with D possibly TRBD2 on 5 matching bases. This CDR3 has 14 residues. Trimming removed 4 bases from V and 2 bases from J, with 12 bases in between. Germline CDR1 reads SEHNR; CDR2 reads FQNEAQ (reference sequence). In DNA, the CDR3 is TGTGCCAGCAGCTCCCGGGGTTTCACCTACGAGCAGTACTTC. It translates to CASSSRGFTYEQYF.

This clonotype was seen ten or more times. The rearrangement uses TRBV6-2 or TRBV6-3 and TRBJ2-3; 7 bases fit TRBD1. The CDR3 totals 15 residues. With V trimmed by 6 bases and J by 2 bases, 8 bases remained unmatched. CDR1 MNHEY and CDR2 SVGEGT come from the germline V gene. CDR3 coding DNA: TGTGCCAGCAGCCTCCGGGACAGATCCACAGATACGCAGTATTTT. Its protein product is CASSLRDRSTDTQYF.

This clonotype was seen repeatedly, ten times or more. The chain recombines TRBV24-1 with TRBJ2-1; TRBD2 agrees at 8 bases. Trimming removed 8 bases from V and 7 bases from J; junction bases left unmatched: 6. The V gene's germline CDR1 is KGHDR and CDR2 SFDVKD. The CDR3 loop spans 13 amino acids. In nucleotides, the CDR3 is TGTGCCACCAACGGCGGGAGGAGAAATGAGCAGTTCTTC. This gives the protein CATNGGRRNEQFF.

This clonotype has just a few counts. A read error may explain this, as a much larger clone is one base away. Because the CDR3 is missing its conserved closing phenylalanine or tryptophan, this is likely a read error. This chain links TRBV27 with TRBJ2-1; D is unresolved. CDR1 is MNHEY, CDR2 SMNVEV, per germline (reference sequence). V lost 4 bases and J lost 6, with 13 bases in between. The CDR3 has 14 residues. The CDR3 DNA sequence: TGTGCCAGCAGTTCCCCCTCCGGGCCCAATGAGCAGTTCCTC. Translated, it gives CASSSPSGPNEQFL.

The gene calls are TRBV9 and TRBJ1-2; the D gene is possibly TRBD1 (6 bases). The CDR3 is made up of 14 amino acids. Germline V gene data show CDR1 as SGDLS and CDR2 as YYNGEE. The V gene lost 3 bases and the J gene lost 4 bases, with 13 bases spanning the gap. CDR3 in amino acids: CASSGGGPVYGYTF. In DNA form, the CDR3 reads TGTGCCAGCAGCGGGGGGGGGCCAGTCTATGGCTACACCTTC.

Regarding this clonotype: Since no conserved phenylalanine or tryptophan closes the CDR3, a read error is the likely cause. The limits of the CDR3 on the DNA are not certain, so only TCRdb's listed CDR3 is given. The chain employs TRBV20-1 and TRBJ2-7; the D call in the table, TRBD2, was not verified against the DNA. Per germline, CDR1 DFQATT and CDR2 SNEGSKA (reference sequence). The CDR3 is 14 amino acids long, termini counted. The CDR3 is CSASRTSGRYEQCL.

There are a few counts of this clonotype. V usage is TRBV9 and J usage is TRBJ1-1; 8 bases match TRBD1. After removal of 1 base from V and 9 bases from J, the junction contained 5 bases not matched to a gene. The CDR3 covers 13 residues. Looked up from germline, CDR1 is SGDLS and CDR2 is YYNGEE. CDR3 residues: CASSVNRGGKAFF. Here the CDR3 DNA reads TGTGCCAGCAGCGTAAACAGGGGGGGGAAAGCTTTCTTT.

Ten or more counts support this clonotype. This sequence joins TRBV3-1 and TRBJ1-2; possible D gene TRBD1, 5 bases. The CDR3 consists of 15 residues. Trimming removed 4 bases from V and 6 bases from J, with 18 bases in between. Looked up from germline, CDR1 is LGHDT and CDR2 is YNNKEL (reference sequence). DNA for the CDR3: TGTGCCAGCAGCCCACTAATGGGGGGTTTTAATGGCTACACCTTC. Amino acids: CASSPLMGGFNGYTF.

This clonotype was detected many times. The V call is TRBV3-1, the J call TRBJ1-2, with D perhaps matching TRBD1 (6 bases). V was shortened by 1 base and J by 8 bases, with 23 bases between the two germline ends. The V gene's germline CDR1 is LGHDT and CDR2 YNNKEL (reference sequence). The CDR3 sequence is 17 residues long. CDR3 nucleotides: TGTGCCAGCAGCCAAGGTTTGTGGGAGGACAGTGCTAGGGGCTACACCTTC. It codes for CASSQGLWEDSARGYTF. The full variable domain, completed using reference TRBV3-1 and TRBJ1-2, is DTAVSQTPKYLVTQMGNDKSIKCEQNLGHDTMYWYKQDSKKFLKIMFSYNNKELIINETVPNRFSPKSPDKAHLNLHINSLELGDSAVYFCASSQGLWEDSARGYTFGSGTRLTVV.

This clonotype was counted at least ten times. The chain has TRBV5-1 and TRBJ2-7; D may be TRBD2 (6 bases). The CDR3 sequence is 15 residues long. Germline V CDR1 and CDR2: SGHRS, YFSETQ. V was cut by 1 base and J by 4 bases, with 15 bases left in between. This CDR3 reads CASSLLQGGGYEQYF. CDR3 nucleotide sequence: TGCGCCAGCAGCTTGCTCCAGGGAGGCGGATACGAGCAGTACTTC.

This clonotype was recorded many times. The V call is TRBV24-1, the J call TRBJ2-1; D is unclear. Germline V gives CDR1 KGHDR, CDR2 SFDVKD. V lost 4 bases and J lost 6, with 9 bases in between. The CDR3 loop spans 13 amino acids. The CDR3 DNA reads as TGTGCCACCAGTGAGTGGGTGGGCAATGAGCAGTTCTTC. It encodes CATSEWVGNEQFF.

This clonotype was detected ten times or more. Relative to the germline gene, one junction end is altered; a read error may explain this. The chain links TRBV7-2 to TRBJ1-2, with 7 positions matching TRBD1. Germline V gives CDR1 SGHTA, CDR2 FQGNSA. The CDR3 contains 15 residues. The CDR3 protein is CASSLVWDSDYDYTF. CDR3 DNA sequence: TGTGCCAGCAGCTTAGTATGGGACAGCGACTATGACTACACCTTC. The full variable domain, completed using reference TRBV7-2 and TRBJ1-2, is GAGVSQSPSNKVTEKGKDVELRCDPISGHTALYWYRQSLGQGLEFLIYFQGNSAPDKSGLPSDRFSAERTGGSVSTLTIQRTQQEDSAVYLCASSLVWDSDYDYTFGSGTRLTVV.

This clonotype was seen ten or more times. The chain is built from TRBV5-1 and TRBJ2-7, with D unresolved. Germline V gene lookup returns CDR1 SGHRS and CDR2 YFSETQ. This CDR3 contains 16 residues. V dropped 4 bases and J dropped 0 bases, with 17 bases sitting between them. CDR3 in DNA: TGCGCCAGCAGCCGATCCTGGGGTTCCAGCTCCTACGAGCAGTACTTC. Its translation: CASSRSWGSSSYEQYF.

This clonotype came up many times. The V gene is TRBV12-3 or TRBV12-4, the J gene TRBJ2-7; TRBD1 matches at 7 bases. V was clipped by 0 bases and J by 2 bases; unmatched bases: 4. The CDR3 totals 15 residues. The CDR3 protein is CASSLAGQPTYEQYF. The CDR3 bases are TGTGCCAGCAGTTTAGCGGGACAGCCAACCTACGAGCAGTACTTC.

As for this clonotype: One base away lies a much larger clone, so this may be a sequencing read error. In DNA form, the CDR3 reads TGCAGTGCGCAGACAGGGCCGGACACTGAAGCTTTCTTT. Translation gives CSAQTGPDTEAFF. V gene TRBV20-1 combines with J gene TRBJ1-1, with TRBD1 identical over 7 bases. The CDR3 consists of 13 residues. Germline CDR1 reads DFQATT; CDR2 reads SNEGSKA (reference sequence). Trimming cost V 6 bases and J 3 bases; bases outside gene matches: 7.

This clonotype came up many times. The chain joins TRBV6-1 to TRBJ1-2; D is possibly TRBD1 (5 bases). The CDR3 covers 15 residues. With 8 bases removed from V and 5 bases from J, the gap between germline ends came to 21 bases. Germline lookup yields CDR1 MNHNS and CDR2 SASEGT. The chain's CDR3 is CASVLSGGVSYGYTF. In nucleotides, the CDR3 is TGTGCCAGCGTCCTCTCCGGGGGGGTGAGTTATGGCTACACCTTC.